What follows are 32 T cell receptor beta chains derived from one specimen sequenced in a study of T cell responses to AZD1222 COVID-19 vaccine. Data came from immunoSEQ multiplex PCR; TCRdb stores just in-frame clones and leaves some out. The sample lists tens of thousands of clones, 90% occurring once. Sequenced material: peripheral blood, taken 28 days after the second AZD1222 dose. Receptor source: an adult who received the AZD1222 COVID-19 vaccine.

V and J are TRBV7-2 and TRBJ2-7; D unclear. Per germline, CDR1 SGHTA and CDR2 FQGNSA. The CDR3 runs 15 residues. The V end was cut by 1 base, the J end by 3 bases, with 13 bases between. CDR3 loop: CASSLDRSPHYEQYF. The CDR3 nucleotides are TGTGCCAGCAGCTTAGATCGGTCTCCCCACTACGAGCAGTACTTC.

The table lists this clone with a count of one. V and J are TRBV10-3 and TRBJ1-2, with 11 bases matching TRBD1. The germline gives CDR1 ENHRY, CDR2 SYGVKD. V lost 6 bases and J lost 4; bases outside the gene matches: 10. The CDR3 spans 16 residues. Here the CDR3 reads CAIRLGEGQGAYGYTF. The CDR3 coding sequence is TGTGCCATCAGGTTAGGAGAAGGACAGGGGGCCTATGGCTACACCTTC.

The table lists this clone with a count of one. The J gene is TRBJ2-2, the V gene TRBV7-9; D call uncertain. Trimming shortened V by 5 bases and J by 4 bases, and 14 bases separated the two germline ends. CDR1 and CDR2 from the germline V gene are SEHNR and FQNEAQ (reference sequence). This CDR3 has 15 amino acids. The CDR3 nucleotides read TGTGCCAGCAGCCCACCAAGACCGCGCACCGGGGAGCTGTTTTTT. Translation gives CASSPPRPRTGELFF.

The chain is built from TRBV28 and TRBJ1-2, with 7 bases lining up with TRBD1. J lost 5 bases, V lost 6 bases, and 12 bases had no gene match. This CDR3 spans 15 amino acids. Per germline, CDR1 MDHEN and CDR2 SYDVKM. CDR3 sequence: CASSPTERTGYGYTF. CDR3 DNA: TGTGCCAGCAGCCCCACAGAAAGGACAGGATATGGCTACACCTTC.

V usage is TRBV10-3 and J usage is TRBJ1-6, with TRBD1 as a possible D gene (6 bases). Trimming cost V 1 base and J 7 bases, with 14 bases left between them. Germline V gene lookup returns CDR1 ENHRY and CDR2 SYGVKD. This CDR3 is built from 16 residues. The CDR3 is CAISEYRTGQNSPLHF. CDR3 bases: TGTGCCATCAGTGAGTATAGAACAGGGCAAAATTCACCCCTCCACTTT.

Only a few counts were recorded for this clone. The CDR3 here is CASSLSRRVNSNQPQHF. CDR3 nucleotide sequence: TGTGCCAGCAGCTTAAGCAGAAGAGTTAATAGCAATCAGCCCCAGCATTTT. The chain recombines TRBV7-8 with TRBJ1-5; no clear D. V was pared by 2 bases and J by 0 bases, with 14 bases between. The germline V gene has CDR1 SGHVS and CDR2 FQNEAQ. The CDR3 runs to 17 residues.

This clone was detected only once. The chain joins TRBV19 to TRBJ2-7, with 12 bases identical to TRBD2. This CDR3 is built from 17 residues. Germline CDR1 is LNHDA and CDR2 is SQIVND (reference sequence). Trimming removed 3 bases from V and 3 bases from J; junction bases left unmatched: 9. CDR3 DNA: TGTGCCAGTAGTATGGTCAGGACTAGCGGGATTTTCTACGAGCAGTACTTC. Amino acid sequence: CASSMVRTSGIFYEQYF.

CDR3 sequence: CASGNRSSGNTIYF. The CDR3 nucleotides are TGTGCCAGCGGAAACAGGAGCTCTGGAAACACCATATATTTT. The chain recombines TRBV11-3 with TRBJ1-3; perhaps TRBD1 as D (5 bases). This CDR3 has 14 amino acids. V lost 8 bases, J lost 0 bases, and 11 bases lay in between. In germline, CDR1 is SGHNT, CDR2 YENEEA.

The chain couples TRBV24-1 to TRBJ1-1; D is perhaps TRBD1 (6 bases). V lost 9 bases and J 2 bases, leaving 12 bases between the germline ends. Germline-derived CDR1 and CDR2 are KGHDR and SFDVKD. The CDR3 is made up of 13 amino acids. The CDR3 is CATSGAYNTEAFF. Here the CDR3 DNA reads TGTGCCACCTCAGGGGCATATAACACTGAAGCTTTCTTT.

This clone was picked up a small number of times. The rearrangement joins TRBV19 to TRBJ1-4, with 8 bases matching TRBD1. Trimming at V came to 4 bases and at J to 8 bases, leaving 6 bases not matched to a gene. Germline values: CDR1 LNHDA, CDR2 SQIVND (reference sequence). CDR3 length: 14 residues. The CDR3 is CASSRQGTKEKLFF. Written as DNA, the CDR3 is TGTGCCAGTAGTAGACAGGGGACGAAGGAAAAACTGTTTTTT. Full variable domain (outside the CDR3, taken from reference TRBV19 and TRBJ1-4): DGGITQSPKYLFRKEGQNVTLSCEQNLNHDAMYWYRQDPGQGLRLIYYSQIVNDFQKGDIAEGYSVSREKKESFPLTVTSAQKNPTAFYLCASSRQGTKEKLFFGSGTQLSVL.

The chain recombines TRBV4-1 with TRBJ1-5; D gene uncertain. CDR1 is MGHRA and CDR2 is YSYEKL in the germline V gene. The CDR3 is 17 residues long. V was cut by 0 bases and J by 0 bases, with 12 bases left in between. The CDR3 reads CASSQDRQAYSNQPQHF. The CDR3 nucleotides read TGCGCCAGCAGCCAAGATAGGCAGGCTTATAGCAATCAGCCCCAGCATTTT.

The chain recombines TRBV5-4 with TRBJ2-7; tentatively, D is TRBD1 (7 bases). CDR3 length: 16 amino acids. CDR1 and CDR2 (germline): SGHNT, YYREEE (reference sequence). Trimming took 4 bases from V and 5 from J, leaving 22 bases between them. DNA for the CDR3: TGTGCCAGCAGCCCGGGGGTGGGTAGGGGGCCCGACGAGCAGTACTTC. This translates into CASSPGVGRGPDEQYF. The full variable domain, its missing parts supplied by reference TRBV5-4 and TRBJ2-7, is ETGVTQSPTHLIKTRGQQVTLRCSSQSGHNTVSWYQQALGQGPQFIFQYYREEENGRGNFPPRFSGLQFPNYSSELNVNALELDDSALYLCASSPGVGRGPDEQYFGPGTRLTVT.

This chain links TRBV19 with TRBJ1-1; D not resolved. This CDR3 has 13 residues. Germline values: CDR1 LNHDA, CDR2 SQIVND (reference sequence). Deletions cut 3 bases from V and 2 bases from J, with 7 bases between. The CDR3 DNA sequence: TGTGCCAGTAGTATCATAGTAAACACTGAAGCTTTCTTT. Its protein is CASSIIVNTEAFF.

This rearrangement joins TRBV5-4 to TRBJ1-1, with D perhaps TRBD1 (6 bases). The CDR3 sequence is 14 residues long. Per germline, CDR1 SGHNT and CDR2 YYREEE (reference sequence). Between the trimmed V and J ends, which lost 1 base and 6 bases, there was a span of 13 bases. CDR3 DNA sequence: TGTGCCAGCAGCTTGAGAGGGGGTAGTGCTGAAGCTTTCTTT. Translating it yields CASSLRGGSAEAFF. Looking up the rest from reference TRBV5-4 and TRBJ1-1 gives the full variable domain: ETGVTQSPTHLIKTRGQQVTLRCSSQSGHNTVSWYQQALGQGPQFIFQYYREEENGRGNFPPRFSGLQFPNYSSELNVNALELDDSALYLCASSLRGGSAEAFFGQGTRLTVV.

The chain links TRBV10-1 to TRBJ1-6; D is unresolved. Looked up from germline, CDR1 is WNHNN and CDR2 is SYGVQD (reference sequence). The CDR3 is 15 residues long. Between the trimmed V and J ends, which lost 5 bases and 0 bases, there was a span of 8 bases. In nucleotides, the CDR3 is TGCGCCAGCAGTTACCCGATCTCCTATAATTCACCCCTCCACTTT. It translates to CASSYPISYNSPLHF.

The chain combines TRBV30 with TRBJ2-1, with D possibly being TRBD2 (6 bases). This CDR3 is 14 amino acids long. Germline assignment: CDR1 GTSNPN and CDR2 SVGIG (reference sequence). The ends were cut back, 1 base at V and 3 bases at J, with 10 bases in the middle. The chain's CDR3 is CAWSESGYYNEQFF. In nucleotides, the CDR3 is TGTGCCTGGAGTGAAAGCGGGTACTACAATGAGCAGTTCTTC.

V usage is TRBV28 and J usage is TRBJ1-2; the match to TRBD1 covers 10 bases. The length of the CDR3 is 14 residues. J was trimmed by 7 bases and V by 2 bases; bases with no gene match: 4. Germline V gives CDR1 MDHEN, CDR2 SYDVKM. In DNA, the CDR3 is TGTGCCAGCAGTTTACTCGACAGGGGGCTTGGCTACACCTTC. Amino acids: CASSLLDRGLGYTF.

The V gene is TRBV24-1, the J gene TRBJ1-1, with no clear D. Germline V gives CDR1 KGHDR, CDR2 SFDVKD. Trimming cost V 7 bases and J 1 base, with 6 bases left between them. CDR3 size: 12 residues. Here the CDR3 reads CATRGPNTEAFF. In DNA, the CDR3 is TGTGCCACCAGAGGTCCGAACACTGAAGCTTTCTTT.

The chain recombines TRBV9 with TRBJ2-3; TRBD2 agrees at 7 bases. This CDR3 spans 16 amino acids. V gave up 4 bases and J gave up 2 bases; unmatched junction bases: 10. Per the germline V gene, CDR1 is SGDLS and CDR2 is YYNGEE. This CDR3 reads CASSPRASGLTDTQYF. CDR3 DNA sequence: TGTGCCAGCAGCCCCCGTGCTAGCGGTCTCACAGATACGCAGTATTTT.

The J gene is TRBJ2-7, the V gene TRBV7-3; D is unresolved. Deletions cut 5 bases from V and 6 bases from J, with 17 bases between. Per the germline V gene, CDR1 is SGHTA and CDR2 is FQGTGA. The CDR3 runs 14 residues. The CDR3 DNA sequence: TGTGCCAGCAGCGCCTCCCCATCGGGCTTCGAGCAGTACTTC. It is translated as CASSASPSGFEQYF. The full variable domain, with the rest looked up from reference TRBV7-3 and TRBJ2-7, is GAGVSQTPSNKVTEKGKYVELRCDPISGHTALYWYRQSLGQGPEFLIYFQGTGAADDSGLPNDRFFAVRPEGSVSTLKIQRTERGDSAVYLCASSASPSGFEQYFGPGTRLTVT.

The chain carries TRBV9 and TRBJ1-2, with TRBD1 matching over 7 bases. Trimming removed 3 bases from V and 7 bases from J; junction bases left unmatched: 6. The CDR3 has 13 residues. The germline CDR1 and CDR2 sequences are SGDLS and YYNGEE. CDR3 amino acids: CASSEGASFGYTF. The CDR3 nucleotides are TGTGCCAGCAGCGAGGGGGCATCCTTTGGCTACACCTTC.

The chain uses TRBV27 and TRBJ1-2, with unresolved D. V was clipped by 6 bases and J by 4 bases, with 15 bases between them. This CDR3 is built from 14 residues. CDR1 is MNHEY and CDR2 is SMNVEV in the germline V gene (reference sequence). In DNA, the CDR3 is TGTGCCAGCAGGGGGTCCGGTGTGCCCTATGGCTACACCTTC. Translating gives CASRGSGVPYGYTF.

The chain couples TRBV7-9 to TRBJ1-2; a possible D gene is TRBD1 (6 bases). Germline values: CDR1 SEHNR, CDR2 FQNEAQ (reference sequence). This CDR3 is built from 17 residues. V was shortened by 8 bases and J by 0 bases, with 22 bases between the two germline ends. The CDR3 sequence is CASAPWEGGITNYGYTF. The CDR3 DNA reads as TGTGCCAGCGCCCCCTGGGAAGGGGGGATTACTAACTATGGCTACACCTTC.

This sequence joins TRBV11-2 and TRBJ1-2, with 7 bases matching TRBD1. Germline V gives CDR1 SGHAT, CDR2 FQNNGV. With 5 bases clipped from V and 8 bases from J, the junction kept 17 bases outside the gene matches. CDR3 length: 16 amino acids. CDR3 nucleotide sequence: TGTGCCAGCAGCCTCTATTTTAGCGGACAGGTTGAAGGCTACACCTTC. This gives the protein CASSLYFSGQVEGYTF.

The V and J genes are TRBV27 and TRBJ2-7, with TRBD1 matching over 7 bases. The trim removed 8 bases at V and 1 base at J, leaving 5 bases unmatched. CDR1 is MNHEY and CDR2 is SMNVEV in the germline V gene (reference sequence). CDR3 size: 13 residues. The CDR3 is CASGRDRSYEQYF. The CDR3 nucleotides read TGTGCCAGCGGCCGGGACAGATCCTACGAGCAGTACTTC.

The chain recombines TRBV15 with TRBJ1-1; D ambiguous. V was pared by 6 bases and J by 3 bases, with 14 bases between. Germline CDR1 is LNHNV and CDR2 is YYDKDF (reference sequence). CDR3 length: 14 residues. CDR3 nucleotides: TGTGCCACCAGTCTCGGACCAAGGGACACTGAAGCTTTCTTT. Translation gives CATSLGPRDTEAFF.

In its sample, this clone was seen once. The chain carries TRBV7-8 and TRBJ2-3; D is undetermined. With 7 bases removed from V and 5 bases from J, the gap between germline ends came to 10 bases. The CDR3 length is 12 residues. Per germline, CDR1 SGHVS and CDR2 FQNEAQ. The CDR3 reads CASTLDKDTQYF. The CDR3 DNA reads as TGTGCCAGCACCCTAGATAAAGATACGCAGTATTTT.

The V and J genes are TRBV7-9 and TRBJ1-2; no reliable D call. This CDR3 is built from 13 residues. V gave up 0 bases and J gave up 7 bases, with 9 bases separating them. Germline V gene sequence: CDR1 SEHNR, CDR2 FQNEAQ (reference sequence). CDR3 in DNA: TGTGCCAGCAGCTTAGCGCAATTTCTTGGCTACACCTTC. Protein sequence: CASSLAQFLGYTF.

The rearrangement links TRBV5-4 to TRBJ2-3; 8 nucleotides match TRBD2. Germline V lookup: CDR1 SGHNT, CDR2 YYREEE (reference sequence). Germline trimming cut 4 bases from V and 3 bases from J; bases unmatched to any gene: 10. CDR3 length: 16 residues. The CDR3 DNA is TGTGCCAGCAGCCCCCGTAGAAGCGGGGGAACAGATACGCAGTATTTT. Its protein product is CASSPRRSGGTDTQYF.

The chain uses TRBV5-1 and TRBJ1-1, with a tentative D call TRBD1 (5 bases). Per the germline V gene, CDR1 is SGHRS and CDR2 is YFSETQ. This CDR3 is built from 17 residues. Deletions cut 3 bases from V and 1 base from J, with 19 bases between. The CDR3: CASSSTGEGRGNTEAFF. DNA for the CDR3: TGCGCCAGCAGCTCGACTGGGGAGGGGCGCGGGAACACTGAAGCTTTCTTT.

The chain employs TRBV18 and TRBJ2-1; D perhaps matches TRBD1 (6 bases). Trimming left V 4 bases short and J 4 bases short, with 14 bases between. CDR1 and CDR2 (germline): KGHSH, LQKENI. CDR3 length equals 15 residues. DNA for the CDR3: TGTGCCAGCTCACGACAGCAGACAGGTTACAATGAGCAGTTCTTC. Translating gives CASSRQQTGYNEQFF. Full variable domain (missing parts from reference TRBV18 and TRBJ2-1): NAGVMQNPRHLVRRRGQEARLRCSPMKGHSHVYWYRQLPEEGLKFMVYLQKENIIDESGMPKERFSAEFPKEGPSILRIQQVVRGDSAAYFCASSRQQTGYNEQFFGPGTRLTVL.

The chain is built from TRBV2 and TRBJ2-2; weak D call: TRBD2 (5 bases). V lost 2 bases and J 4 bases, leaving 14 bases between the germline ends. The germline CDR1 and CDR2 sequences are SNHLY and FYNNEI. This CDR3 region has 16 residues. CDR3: CASSESGPAGTGELFF. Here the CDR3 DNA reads TGTGCCAGCAGTGAAAGCGGTCCCGCCGGCACCGGGGAGCTGTTTTTT.